Below are 8 T cell receptor beta chains sequenced from a single sample in a study of cytomegalovirus exposure and HLA in healthy donors. The PCR made use of 60 Vbeta and 13 Jbeta primers. Measured with immunoSEQ multiplex PCR; TCRdb has only the in-frame clones, and not every one. The table has 100,000 to 150,000 clones, about 80% seen once. The sequenced sample was PBMCs. All receptors come from a man aged 18-30 years in good health and CMV-seronegative.

This chain links TRBV29-1 with TRBJ2-2; 9 nucleotides align to TRBD2. Trimming cost V 5 bases and J 6 bases; bases outside gene matches: 7. Germline CDR1 reads SQVTM; CDR2 reads ANQGSEA. The length of the CDR3 is 14 residues. Written as DNA, the CDR3 is TGCAGCGTTATTCGTAGCGGGGGAGCCGGGGAGCTGTTTTTT. This sequence encodes CSVIRSGGAGELFF.

The rearrangement joins TRBV5-1 to TRBJ2-2, with 10 bases lining up with TRBD2. The CDR3 is 17 amino acids. Unmatched junction bases numbered 14, after V lost 7 bases and J lost 5 bases. Per the germline V gene, CDR1 is SGHRS and CDR2 is YFSETQ. CDR3 protein: CASFTSGTRVGTGELFF. In DNA, the CDR3 is TGCGCCAGCTTTACTAGCGGGACACGAGTTGGGACCGGGGAGCTGTTTTTT.

CDR3 amino acids: CASSPVGSLGNSPLHF. The CDR3 nucleotides are TGTGCCAGCTCACCGGTCGGGAGCTTGGGAAATTCACCCCTCCACTTT. This sequence joins TRBV18 and TRBJ1-6; D is undetermined. The length of the CDR3 is 16 residues. V was pared by 3 bases and J by 7 bases, with 16 bases between. Germline lookup yields CDR1 KGHSH and CDR2 LQKENI.

The CDR3 region has the DNA TGCGCCAGCAGTGAGGCCCGGGCGGGAGCCGGGGAGCTGTTTTTT. Translating gives CASSEARAGAGELFF. The chain carries TRBV10-1 and TRBJ2-2; 7 nucleotides align to TRBD2. There are 15 residues in the CDR3. The germline gives CDR1 WNHNN, CDR2 SYGVQD (reference sequence). The trim removed 2 bases at V and 6 bases at J, leaving 6 bases unmatched.

This chain links TRBV9 with TRBJ2-5; D is perhaps TRBD1 (6 bases). Trimming pared 3 bases from V and 4 bases from J, leaving 10 bases between. Germline CDR1 reads SGDLS; CDR2 reads YYNGEE. CDR3 length equals 13 residues. In nucleotides, the CDR3 is TGTGCCAGCAGCGCTGGGGGCGCAGAGACCCAGTACTTC. Its translation is CASSAGGAETQYF.

J is TRBJ2-3 and V is TRBV7-7, with 7 bases fitting TRBD2. CDR3 length: 15 residues. V trimming: 2 bases; J trimming: 3 bases; junction bases outside the gene matches: 5. Germline V gene lookup returns CDR1 SSHAT and CDR2 FNYEAQ (reference sequence). The CDR3 bases are TGTGCCAGCAGCTTATCGCCTAGCGGTACAGATACGCAGTATTTT. Translating gives CASSLSPSGTDTQYF.

The rearrangement links TRBV6-1 to TRBJ1-2, with D tentatively TRBD1 (6 bases). Trimming removed 5 bases at V and 6 bases at J, with 16 bases between. In germline, CDR1 is MNHNS, CDR2 SASEGT. The CDR3 is 14 amino acids. In DNA form, the CDR3 reads TGTGCCAGCAGTACTTCAGGTCAGGGGCATGGCTACACCTTC. It encodes CASSTSGQGHGYTF.

CDR3 in amino acids: CASSPKQPGDSYEQYF. DNA for the CDR3: TGCGCCAGCAGCCCTAAACAGCCAGGGGATTCCTACGAGCAGTACTTC. This chain connects TRBV5-1 to TRBJ2-7; D perhaps matches TRBD1 (6 bases). The V gene's germline CDR1 is SGHRS and CDR2 YFSETQ. V was trimmed by 4 bases and J by 1 base, leaving 18 bases between them. CDR3 length: 16 amino acids.